The entry below describes one T cell receptor (beta chain). This may arise from a read error, as a much more abundant clone is one base away. Germline V gene data show CDR1 as DFQATT and CDR2 as SNEGSKA (reference sequence). The CDR3 covers 11 residues. The library came from three nested PCR rounds adapted from ARM-PCR protocols. Each CDR3 protein is one row after TCRdb ran MiXCR on the multiplex PCR reads. Of 100,000 to 150,000 distinct CDR3 sequences listed, approximately 66% are singletons. No cell sorting was done before RNA was extracted from the tissue. This sample was taken from a study of tumor and adjacent non-tumor tissue in lung cancer. On the study more broadly: The cohort had 12 to 13 adenocarcinoma, a couple of squamous cell and 1 small cell patients.

The sequence derives from a man younger than 45 with non-small cell lung cancer. V gene TRBV20-1 combines with J gene TRBJ1-2; D perhaps matches TRBD1 (5 bases). Material for sequencing was lung tumor tissue. In DNA form, the CDR3 reads TGCAGTACTAGATCAGGGAATAGCTACACCTTC. It translates to CSTRSGNSYTF.